This TCR beta chain was sequenced for a study of blood T cell repertoires in COVID-19. Study context: Collection of acute and convalescent COVID-19 samples took place in the United States, Italy and Spain.

The CDR3 is 14 amino acids. Trimming took off 3 bases at V and 1 base at J, with 8 bases between the two ends. CDR1 and CDR2 (germline): KGHSH, LQKENI. Original analysis: Estimated nucleated cell counts came from reference gene primer amplification. Measured with immunoSEQ multiplex PCR; TCRdb has only the in-frame clones, and not every one. That table supplies the V and J calls and clone size; D and trimming were determined from the DNA. Of hundreds of thousands of clones detected, approximately 90% appear once; the ten largest clones hold over 1.3%. The sequence came from a woman aged 25 to 39 with active or convalescent COVID-19. The V gene is TRBV18, the J gene TRBJ2-3, with a tentative D call TRBD2 (5 bases). Sequencing input: peripheral blood. For the CDR3, the DNA is TGTGCCAGCTCACCTCGGCGGGGCACAGATACGCAGTATTTT. Translating gives CASSPRRGTDTQYF.